This TCR beta chain was identified during a study of shared clonotypes between healthy human individuals. Study results and caveats: The four-donor shared clonotypes exceeded non-shared clonotypes in generation probability, with non-shared ones scoring lower. Around 5.4% of naive CD4 clonotypes were common to a handful of donors.

The CDR3 extends over 12 amino acids. The germline gives CDR1 SEHNR, CDR2 FQNEAQ (reference sequence). Trimming removed 5 bases at V and 12 bases at J, with 14 bases between. Repertoires were generated with immunoSEQ multiplex PCR, while TCRdb's copy carries only in-frame clones and drops some. Among about 960,000 clones listed, 60% to 85% were seen once. As concerns this clone: Its antigen is still unknown.

The chain has TRBV7-9 and TRBJ2-1; D is undetermined. The receptor was isolated from a man in his late teens or twenties in good health. Sequenced input: memory CD4+ T cells sorted from blood. Documented subset: CD45RA-negative fraction. Here the CDR3 DNA reads TGTGCCAGCAGCCAGACCCTAGGTGGGCAGTTCTTC. Protein sequence: CASSQTLGGQFF. Variable domain in full (rest from reference TRBV7-9 and TRBJ2-1): DTGVSQNPRHKITKRGQNVTFRCDPISEHNRLYWYRQTLGQGPEFLTYFQNEAQLEKSRLLSDRFSAERPKGSFSTLEIQRTEQGDSAMYLCASSQTLGGQFFGPGTRLTVL.